These T cell receptor beta chains were read from a single sample in a study of cytomegalovirus exposure and HLA in healthy donors. Sequencing used immunoSEQ multiplex PCR; TCRdb keeps in-frame clones, though not all of them. Of approximately 120,000 clones listed, roughly 80% are singletons. The sequencing sample was made of PBMCs. These receptors all come from a man in his late teens or twenties in good health and CMV-seropositive. Both conserved end residues are part of each CDR3. A D gene is named only where the DNA matches it firmly. Where a row states a size, it is once, few, many or the class of an expanded clone; other rows omit it.

TRBV13	NA	TRBJ2-6	TRBD1	CASSHRGSGANVLTF	TGTGCCAGCAGCCACAGGGGTTCCGGGGCCAACGTCCTGACTTTC
TRBV19	once	TRBJ1-5	TRBD1	CASSLRTGQGVQPQHF	TGTGCCAGTAGTCTCCGCACCGGACAGGGGGTCCAGCCCCAGCATTTT
TRBV4-3	NA	TRBJ2-1	TRBD2	CASSQDLSWTSGRNEQFF	TGCGCCAGCAGCCAAGATTTGTCCTGGACTAGCGGGAGAAATGAGCAGTTCTTC
TRBV27	NA	TRBJ2-7	NA	CASSPIGRAPRGSYEQYF	TGTGCCAGCAGCCCCATCGGCAGGGCTCCAAGAGGATCCTACGAGCAGTACTTC
TRBV7-2	NA	TRBJ2-3	NA	CASSWGGYSTDTQYF	TGTGCCAGCAGCTGGGGGGGCTACAGCACAGATACGCAGTATTTT
TRBV30	NA	TRBJ2-7	TRBD1	CAWRLGTGGYEQYF	TGTGCCTGGAGATTAGGGACAGGAGGGTACGAGCAGTACTTC
TRBV7-6	NA	TRBJ2-3	NA	CASNPSMVSADTQYF	TGTGCCAGCAATCCTAGTATGGTTTCGGCAGATACGCAGTATTTT
TRBV7-2	NA	TRBJ2-7	TRBD2	CASSLRRGASYEQYF	TGTGCCAGCAGCTTACGGCGGGGGGCATCCTACGAGCAGTACTTC
TRBV5-1	once	TRBJ1-1	NA	CASSLAMDGRDEAFF	TGCGCCAGCAGCTTGGCCATGGATGGGAGGGATGAAGCTTTCTTT
TRBV11-2	once	TRBJ1-1	NA	CASSLNRRNTEAFF	TGTGCCAGCAGCCTAAACAGGAGGAACACTGAAGCTTTCTTT
TRBV27	NA	TRBJ2-3	NA	CASSPFSGSGTDTQYF	TGTGCCAGCAGCCCCTTTTCGGGAAGTGGCACAGATACGCAGTATTTT
TRBV7-2	NA	TRBJ1-4	NA	CASSQERGANEKLFF	TGTGCCAGCAGCCAAGAACGGGGGGCTAATGAAAAACTGTTTTTT
TRBV4-3	few	TRBJ2-1	NA	CASSQDRGARNEQFF	TGCGCCAGCAGCCAAGATCGGGGGGCGCGCAATGAGCAGTTCTTC
TRBV19	NA	TRBJ2-7	TRBD2	CASSPWTSGSSYEQYF	TGTGCCAGTAGTCCCTGGACTAGCGGGAGCTCCTACGAGCAGTACTTC
TRBV7-9	NA	TRBJ2-5	TRBD2	CASSAPGREDPQETQYF	TGTGCCAGCAGCGCCCCGGGGCGGGAGGACCCCCAAGAGACCCAGTACTTC
TRBV5-5	NA	TRBJ1-1	TRBD1	CASSPETGVTEAFF	TGTGCCAGCAGCCCGGAGACAGGGGTCACTGAAGCTTTCTTT
TRBV5-6	NA	TRBJ1-2	TRBD1	CASSLVDRANYGYTF	TGTGCCAGCAGCTTGGTAGACAGGGCTAACTATGGCTACACCTTC
TRBV7-2	NA	TRBJ2-3	TRBD1	CASSVRRQGLGTDTQYF	TGTGCCAGCAGCGTGAGGAGACAGGGATTGGGCACAGATACGCAGTATTTT
TRBV6-6	NA	TRBJ1-5	NA	CASREGQIQPQHF	TGTGCCAGCAGGGAAGGACAAATTCAGCCCCAGCATTTT
TRBV6-5	NA	TRBJ1-1	NA	CASTRLGSDTEASF	TGTGCCAGCACCCGATTGGGGTCGGACACTGAAGCTTCCTTT
TRBV6-5	NA	TRBJ1-1	NA	CASQARNTEAFF	TGTGCCAGCCAGGCGAGGAACACTGAAGCTTTCTTT
TRBV6-1	NA	TRBJ2-3	NA	CASSEMVGQGIVTDTQYF	TGTGCCAGCAGTGAAATGGTCGGGCAGGGAATAGTAACAGATACGCAGTATTTT
TRBV6-6	NA	TRBJ2-7	TRBD2	CARPTSGEGPYEQYF	TGTGCCAGGCCAACTAGCGGGGAGGGGCCTTACGAGCAGTACTTC